The sample holds one count of the clone carrying this T cell receptor (beta chain). The repertoire was sequenced with immunoSEQ multiplex PCR; TCRdb's copy has only in-frame clones and lacks some. The data show 80,000 to 100,000 clones, more than 85% seen once. The ends were cut back, 6 bases at V and 1 base at J, with 16 bases in the middle. This CDR3 comprises 15 residues. Germline CDR1 is SEHNR and CDR2 is FQNEAQ (reference sequence). This specimen comes from a study of OX40 agonist ivuxolimab in advanced cancers. Exclusion of a patient followed from autoimmune disease history or systemic immunosuppression.

The sample in question was CD4+ or CD8+ T cells sorted from blood, obtained in a trial of the OX40 agonist ivuxolimab. The clonotype originates from an adult with an advanced solid tumor such as melanoma, head and neck, liver or kidney cancer. The chain combines TRBV7-9 with TRBJ2-7; D is possibly TRBD2 (6 bases). The DNA for the CDR3 is TGTGCCAGCAGTCTAGTGGGACTCTGGTCCTACGAGCAGTACGTC. Its translation: CASSLVGLWSYEQYV.